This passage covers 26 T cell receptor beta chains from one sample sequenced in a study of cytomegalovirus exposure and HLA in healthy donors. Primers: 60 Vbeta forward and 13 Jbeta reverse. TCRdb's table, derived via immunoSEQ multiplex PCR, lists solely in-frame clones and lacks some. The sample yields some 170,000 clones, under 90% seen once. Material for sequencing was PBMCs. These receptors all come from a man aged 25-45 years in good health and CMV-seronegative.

This CDR3 is CAWQGSGSRYEQFF. The CDR3 bases are TGTGCCTGGCAAGGTAGCGGGAGTAGGTATGAGCAGTTCTTC. The genes are TRBV30 and TRBJ2-1; 9 nucleotides align to TRBD2. The CDR3 has 14 amino acids. After removal of 5 bases from V and 8 bases from J, the junction contained 10 bases not matched to a gene. The germline CDR1 and CDR2 sequences are GTSNPN and SVGIG (reference sequence).

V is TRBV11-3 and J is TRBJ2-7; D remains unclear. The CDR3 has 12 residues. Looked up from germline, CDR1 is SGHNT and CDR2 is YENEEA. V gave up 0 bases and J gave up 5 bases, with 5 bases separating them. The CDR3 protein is CASSLDFNEQYF. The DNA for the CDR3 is TGTGCCAGCAGCTTAGACTTTAACGAGCAGTACTTC.

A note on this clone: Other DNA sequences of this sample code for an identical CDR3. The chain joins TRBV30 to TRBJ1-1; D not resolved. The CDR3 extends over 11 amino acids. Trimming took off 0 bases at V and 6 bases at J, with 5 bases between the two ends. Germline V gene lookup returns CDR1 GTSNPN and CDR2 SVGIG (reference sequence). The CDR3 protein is CAWSVLSEAFF. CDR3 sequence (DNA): TGTGCCTGGAGTGTACTTTCTGAAGCTTTCTTT.

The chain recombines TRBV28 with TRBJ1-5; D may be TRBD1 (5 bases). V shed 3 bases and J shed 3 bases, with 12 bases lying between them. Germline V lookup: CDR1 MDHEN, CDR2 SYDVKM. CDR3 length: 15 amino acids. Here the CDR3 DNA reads TGTGCCAGCAGTTTTCAGGGATGGGCCAATCAGCCCCAGCATTTT. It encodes CASSFQGWANQPQHF.

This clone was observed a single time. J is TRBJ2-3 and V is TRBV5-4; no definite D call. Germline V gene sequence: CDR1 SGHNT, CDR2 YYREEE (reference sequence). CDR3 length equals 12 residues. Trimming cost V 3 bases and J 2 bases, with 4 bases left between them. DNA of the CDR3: TGTGCCAGCAGCTCCTCCACAGATACGCAGTATTTT. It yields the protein CASSSSTDTQYF.

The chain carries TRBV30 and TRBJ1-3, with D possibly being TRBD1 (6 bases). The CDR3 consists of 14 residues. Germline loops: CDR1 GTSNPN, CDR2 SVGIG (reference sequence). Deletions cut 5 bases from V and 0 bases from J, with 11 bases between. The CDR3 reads CAWRTVFSGNTIYF. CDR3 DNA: TGTGCCTGGCGGACAGTTTTCTCTGGAAACACCATATATTTT.

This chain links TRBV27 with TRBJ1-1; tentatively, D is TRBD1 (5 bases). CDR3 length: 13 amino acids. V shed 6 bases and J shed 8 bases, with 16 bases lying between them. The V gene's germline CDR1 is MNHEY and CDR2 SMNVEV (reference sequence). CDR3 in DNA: TGTGCCAGCAGCTTTAAGGCCGGGGGGGAAGCTTTCTTT. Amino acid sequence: CASSFKAGGEAFF.

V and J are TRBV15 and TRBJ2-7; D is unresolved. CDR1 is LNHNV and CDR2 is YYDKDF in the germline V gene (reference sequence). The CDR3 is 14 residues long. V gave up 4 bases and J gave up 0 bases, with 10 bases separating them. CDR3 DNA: TGTGCCACCAGCATACCGACAAGCTCCTACGAGCAGTACTTC. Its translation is CATSIPTSSYEQYF.

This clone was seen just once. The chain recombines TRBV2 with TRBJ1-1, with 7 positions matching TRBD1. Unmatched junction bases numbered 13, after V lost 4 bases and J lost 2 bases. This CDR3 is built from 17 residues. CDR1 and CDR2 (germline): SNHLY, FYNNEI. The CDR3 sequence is CASSVRGRGTLNTEAFF. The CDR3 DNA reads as TGTGCCAGCAGTGTGAGGGGGCGAGGTACCTTAAACACTGAAGCTTTCTTT. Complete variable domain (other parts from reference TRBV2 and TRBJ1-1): EPEVTQTPSHQVTQMGQEVILRCVPISNHLYFYWYRQILGQKVEFLVSFYNNEISEKSEIFDDQFSVERPDGSNFTLKIRSTKLEDSAMYFCASSVRGRGTLNTEAFFGQGTRLTVV.

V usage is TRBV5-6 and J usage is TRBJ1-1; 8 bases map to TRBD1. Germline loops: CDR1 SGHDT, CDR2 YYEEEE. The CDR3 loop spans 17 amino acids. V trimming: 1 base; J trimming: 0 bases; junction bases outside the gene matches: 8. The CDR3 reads CASSLRPTGALNTEAFF. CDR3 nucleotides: TGTGCCAGCAGCTTGCGTCCGACAGGGGCTTTGAACACTGAAGCTTTCTTT.

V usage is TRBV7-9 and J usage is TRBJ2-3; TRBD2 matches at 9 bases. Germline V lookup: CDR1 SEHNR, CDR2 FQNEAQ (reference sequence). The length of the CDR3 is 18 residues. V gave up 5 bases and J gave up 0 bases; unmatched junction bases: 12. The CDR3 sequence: CASSPRVSGSGSTDTQYF. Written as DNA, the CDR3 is TGTGCCAGCAGCCCAAGGGTTAGCGGGAGTGGGAGCACAGATACGCAGTATTTT.

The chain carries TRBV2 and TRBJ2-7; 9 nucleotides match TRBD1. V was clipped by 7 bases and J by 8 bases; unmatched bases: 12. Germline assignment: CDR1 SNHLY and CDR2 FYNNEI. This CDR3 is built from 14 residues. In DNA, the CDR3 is TGTGCCAGCAAGGTGGACAGGGGCCTGTTGAAGCAGTACTTC. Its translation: CASKVDRGLLKQYF.

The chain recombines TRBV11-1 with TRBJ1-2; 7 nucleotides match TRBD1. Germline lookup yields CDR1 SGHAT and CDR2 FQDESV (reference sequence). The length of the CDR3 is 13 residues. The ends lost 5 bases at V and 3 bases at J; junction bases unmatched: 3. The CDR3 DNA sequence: TGTGCCAGCAGCCCGGGACAGTACTATGGCTACACCTTC. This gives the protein CASSPGQYYGYTF.

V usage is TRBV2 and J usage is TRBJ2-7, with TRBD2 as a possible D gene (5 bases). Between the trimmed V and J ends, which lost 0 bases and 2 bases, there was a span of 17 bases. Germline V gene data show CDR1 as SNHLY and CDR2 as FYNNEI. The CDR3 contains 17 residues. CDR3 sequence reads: CASSEAVGRGLTYEQYF. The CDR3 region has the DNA TGTGCCAGCAGTGAAGCGGTTGGACGAGGGCTTACCTACGAGCAGTACTTC.

This CDR3 is CAISESEGVNYEQYF. The DNA of the CDR3 is TGTGCCATCAGTGAGTCGGAGGGAGTCAATTACGAGCAGTACTTC. The chain carries TRBV10-3 and TRBJ2-7, with D tentatively TRBD2 (6 bases). The germline V gene has CDR1 ENHRY and CDR2 SYGVKD. Deletions cut 0 bases from V and 4 bases from J, with 13 bases between. This CDR3 spans 15 amino acids.

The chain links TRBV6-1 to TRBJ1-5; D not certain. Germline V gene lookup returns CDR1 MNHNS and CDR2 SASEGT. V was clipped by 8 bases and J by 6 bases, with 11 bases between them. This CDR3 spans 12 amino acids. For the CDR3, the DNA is TGTGCCAGCGCAACCCCCGGTCAGCCCCAGCATTTT. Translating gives CASATPGQPQHF.

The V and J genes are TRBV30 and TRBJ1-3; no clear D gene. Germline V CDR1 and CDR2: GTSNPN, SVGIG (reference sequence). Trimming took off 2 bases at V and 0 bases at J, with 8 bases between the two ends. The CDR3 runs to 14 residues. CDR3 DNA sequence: TGTGCCTGGAGTCCTTTAAACTCTGGAAACACCATATATTTT. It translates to CAWSPLNSGNTIYF.

CDR3 nucleotides: TGTGCCAGTAGTATTCAGACTACAGGGACCGGGGAGCTGTTTTTT. This sequence encodes CASSIQTTGTGELFF. The rearrangement links TRBV19 to TRBJ2-2; perhaps TRBD1 as D (6 bases). CDR1 is LNHDA and CDR2 is SQIVND in the germline V gene (reference sequence). The CDR3 sequence is 15 residues long. The V end was cut by 3 bases, the J end by 5 bases, with 13 bases between.

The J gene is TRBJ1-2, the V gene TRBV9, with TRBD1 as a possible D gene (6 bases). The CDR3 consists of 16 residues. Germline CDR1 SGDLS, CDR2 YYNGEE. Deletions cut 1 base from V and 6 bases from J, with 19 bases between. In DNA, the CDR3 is TGTGCCAGCAGCGTAAACAGAAAGGGTCCAGGGGATGGCTACACCTTC. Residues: CASSVNRKGPGDGYTF.

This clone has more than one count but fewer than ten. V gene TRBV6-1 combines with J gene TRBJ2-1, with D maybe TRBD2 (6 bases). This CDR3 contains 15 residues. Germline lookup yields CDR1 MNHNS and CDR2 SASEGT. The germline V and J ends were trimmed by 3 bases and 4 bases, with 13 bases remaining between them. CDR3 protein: CASSDRDSPYNEQFF. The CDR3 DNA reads TGTGCCAGCAGTGACCGGGACTCCCCATACAATGAGCAGTTCTTC.

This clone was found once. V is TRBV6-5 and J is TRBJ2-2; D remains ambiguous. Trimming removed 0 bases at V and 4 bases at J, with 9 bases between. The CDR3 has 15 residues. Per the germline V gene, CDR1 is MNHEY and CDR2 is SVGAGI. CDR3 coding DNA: TGTGCCAGCAGTTACTCGAGGCAGACCACCGGGGAGCTGTTTTTT. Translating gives CASSYSRQTTGELFF.

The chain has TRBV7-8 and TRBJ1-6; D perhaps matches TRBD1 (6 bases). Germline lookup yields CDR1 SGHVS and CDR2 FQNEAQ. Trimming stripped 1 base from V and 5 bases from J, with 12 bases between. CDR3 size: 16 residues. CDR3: CASSLGRGGHNSPLHF. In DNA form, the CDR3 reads TGTGCCAGCAGCTTAGGCCGCGGGGGCCATAATTCACCCCTCCACTTT.

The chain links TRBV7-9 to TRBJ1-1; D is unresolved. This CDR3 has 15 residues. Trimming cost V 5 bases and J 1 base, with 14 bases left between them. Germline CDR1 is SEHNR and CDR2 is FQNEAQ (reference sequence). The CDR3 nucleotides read TGTGCCAGCAGCCCCCTCCCCACAGCGAACACTGAAGCTTTCTTT. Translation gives CASSPLPTANTEAFF.

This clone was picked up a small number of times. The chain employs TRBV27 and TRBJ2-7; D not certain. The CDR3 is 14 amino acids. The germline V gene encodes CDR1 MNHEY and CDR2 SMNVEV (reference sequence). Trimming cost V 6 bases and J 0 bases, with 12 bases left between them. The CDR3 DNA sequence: TGTGCCAGCAGAATTTTATATAGCTCCTACGAGCAGTACTTC. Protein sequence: CASRILYSSYEQYF.

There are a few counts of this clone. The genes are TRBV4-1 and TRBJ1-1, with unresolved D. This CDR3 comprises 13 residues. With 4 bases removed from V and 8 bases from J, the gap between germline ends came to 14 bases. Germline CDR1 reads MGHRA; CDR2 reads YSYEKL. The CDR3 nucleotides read TGCGCCAGCAGCCCCCGAGGGCCTGGGGAAGCTTTCTTT. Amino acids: CASSPRGPGEAFF.

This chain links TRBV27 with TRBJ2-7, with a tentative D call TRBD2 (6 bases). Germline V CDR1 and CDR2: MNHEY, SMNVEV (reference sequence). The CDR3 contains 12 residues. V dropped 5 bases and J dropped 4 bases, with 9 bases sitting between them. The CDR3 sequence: CASSEGLYEQYF. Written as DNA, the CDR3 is TGTGCCAGCAGTGAGGGACTTTACGAGCAGTACTTC.